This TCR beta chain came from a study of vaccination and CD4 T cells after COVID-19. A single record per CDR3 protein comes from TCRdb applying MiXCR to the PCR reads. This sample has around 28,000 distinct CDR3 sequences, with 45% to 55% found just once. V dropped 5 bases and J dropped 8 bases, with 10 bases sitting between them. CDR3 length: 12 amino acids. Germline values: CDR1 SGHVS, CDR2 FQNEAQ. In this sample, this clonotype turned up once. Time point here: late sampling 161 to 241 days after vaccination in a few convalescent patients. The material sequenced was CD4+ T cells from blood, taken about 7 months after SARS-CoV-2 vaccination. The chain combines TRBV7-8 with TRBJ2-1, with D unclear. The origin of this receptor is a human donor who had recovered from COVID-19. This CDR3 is CASSPASYEQFF. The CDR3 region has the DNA TGTGCCAGCAGCCCTGCCAGTTATGAGCAGTTCTTC.